The T cell receptor (beta chain) described here comes from a study of control samples from healthy donors and cancer patients. This clone was detected only a few times. The repertoire was sequenced with immunoSEQ multiplex PCR; TCRdb's copy has only in-frame clones and lacks some. The sample shows about 140,000 clones, roughly nine tenths of them seen only once. The clonotype originates from a woman between 25 and 40 years old in good health. Sequenced input: blood.

The CDR3 DNA reads as TGTGCCAGCAGCGGAACAGGGGGCTCCTACAATGAGCAGTTCTTC. It encodes CASSGTGGSYNEQFF. The chain employs TRBV7-9 and TRBJ2-1; 8 positions match TRBD1. The V gene end was trimmed by 5 bases and the J gene end by 0 bases; junction bases not matched to a gene: 3. CDR1 is SEHNR and CDR2 is FQNEAQ in the germline V gene (reference sequence). This CDR3 is built from 15 residues.